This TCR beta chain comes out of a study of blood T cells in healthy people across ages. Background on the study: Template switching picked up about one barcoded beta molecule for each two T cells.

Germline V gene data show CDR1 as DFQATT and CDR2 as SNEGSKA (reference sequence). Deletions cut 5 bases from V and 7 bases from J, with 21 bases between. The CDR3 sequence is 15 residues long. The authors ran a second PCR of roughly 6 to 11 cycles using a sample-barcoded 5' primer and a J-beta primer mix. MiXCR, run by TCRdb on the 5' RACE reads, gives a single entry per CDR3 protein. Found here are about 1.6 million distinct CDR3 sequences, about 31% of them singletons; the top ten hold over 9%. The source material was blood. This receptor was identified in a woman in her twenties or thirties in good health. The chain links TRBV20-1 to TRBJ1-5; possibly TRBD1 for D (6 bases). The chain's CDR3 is CSAPQGRGFGQPQHF. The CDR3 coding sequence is TGCAGTGCTCCCCAGGGCAGGGGCTTTGGGCAGCCCCAGCATTTT.